The sequence of this T cell receptor (beta chain) was determined in a study of blood T cell repertoires in COVID-19. Looking at the study overall: The United States, Italy and Spain supplied acute and convalescent COVID-19 samples. T cells, B-cell-depleted T cells, or PBMCs provided the cDNA or gDNA that served as material.

The junction had 5 bases not matched to a gene; V was cut back by 0 bases and J by 8 bases. This CDR3 region has 14 residues. CDR1 is SGHRS and CDR2 is YFSETQ in the germline V gene. Authors' processing steps: By means of reference gene primer amplification, nucleated cell counts were estimated. Produced via immunoSEQ multiplex PCR; TCRdb's table is partial and in-frame only. The DNA gave D and trimming, while V, J and clone size come from that table. This sample yields about 100,000 clones, of which 85% to 90% are seen a single time; less than 40% belongs to the top ten. The chain uses TRBV5-1 and TRBJ1-2; 9 bases fit TRBD1. Sequencing was performed on peripheral blood. The source is a woman of 80 years or more with acute or convalescent COVID-19. The CDR3 region is CASSLGTGVEGYTF. The CDR3 bases are TGCGCCAGCAGCTTGGGGACAGGGGTTGAGGGCTACACCTTC.